Described below is a single T cell receptor (beta chain) sequence and its context. Clones were sequenced by immunoSEQ multiplex PCR, and TCRdb holds only the in-frame ones, with some missing. The sample lists under 70,000 clones, 75% to 95% occurring once. These data come from a study of blood T cell repertoires in COVID-19. Germline V gives CDR1 SGHRS, CDR2 YFSETQ. V trimming: 4 bases; J trimming: 3 bases; junction bases outside the gene matches: 4. CDR3 length: 13 amino acids. The chain links TRBV5-1 to TRBJ2-7; 7 bases map to TRBD2. What was sequenced was peripheral blood. This TCR derives from a man older than 75 with acute or convalescent COVID-19. The CDR3 DNA follows: TGCGCCAGCAGCCCAGCGGGACTCTACGAGCAGTACTTC. This encodes CASSPAGLYEQYF.